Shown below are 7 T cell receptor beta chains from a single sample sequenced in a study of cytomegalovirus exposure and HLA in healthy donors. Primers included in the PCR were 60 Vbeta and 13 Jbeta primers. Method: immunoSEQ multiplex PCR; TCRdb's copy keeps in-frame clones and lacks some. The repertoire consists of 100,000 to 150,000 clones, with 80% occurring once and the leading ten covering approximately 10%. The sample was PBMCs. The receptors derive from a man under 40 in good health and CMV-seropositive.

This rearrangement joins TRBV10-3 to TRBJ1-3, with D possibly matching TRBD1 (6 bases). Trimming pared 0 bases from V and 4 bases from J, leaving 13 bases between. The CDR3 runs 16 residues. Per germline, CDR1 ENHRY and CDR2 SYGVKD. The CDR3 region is CAISESTSGVGNTIYF. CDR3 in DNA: TGTGCCATCAGTGAGTCGACGTCAGGGGTCGGAAACACCATATATTTT.

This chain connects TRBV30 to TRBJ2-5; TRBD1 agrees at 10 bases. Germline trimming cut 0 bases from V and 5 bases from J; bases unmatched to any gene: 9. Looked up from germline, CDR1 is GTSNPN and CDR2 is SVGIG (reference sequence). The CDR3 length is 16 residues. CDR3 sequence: CAWSVLGQGRGETQYF. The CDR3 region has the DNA TGTGCCTGGAGTGTACTGGGACAGGGGAGAGGGGAGACCCAGTACTTC.

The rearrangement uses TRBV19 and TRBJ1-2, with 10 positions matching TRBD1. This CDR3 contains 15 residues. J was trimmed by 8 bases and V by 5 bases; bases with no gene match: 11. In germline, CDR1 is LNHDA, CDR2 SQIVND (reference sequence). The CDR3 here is CASSPQTGGLRGYTF. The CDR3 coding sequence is TGTGCCAGTAGTCCGCAGACAGGGGGCCTCCGAGGCTACACCTTC.

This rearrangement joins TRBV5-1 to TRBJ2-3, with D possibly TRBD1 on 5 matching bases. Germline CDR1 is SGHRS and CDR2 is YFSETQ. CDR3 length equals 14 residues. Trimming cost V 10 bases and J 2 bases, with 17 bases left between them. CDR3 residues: CASMVWGPTDTQYF. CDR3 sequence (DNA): TGCGCCTCTATGGTATGGGGCCCCACAGATACGCAGTATTTT.

Here the CDR3 reads CASSLILYNSPLHF. CDR3 DNA sequence: TGTGCCAGCAGTCTAATACTTTATAATTCACCCCTCCACTTT. The chain joins TRBV6-5 to TRBJ1-6, with D hard to call. CDR3 length: 14 amino acids. V lost 5 bases and J lost 4, with 9 bases in between. Germline CDR1 is MNHEY and CDR2 is SVGAGI.

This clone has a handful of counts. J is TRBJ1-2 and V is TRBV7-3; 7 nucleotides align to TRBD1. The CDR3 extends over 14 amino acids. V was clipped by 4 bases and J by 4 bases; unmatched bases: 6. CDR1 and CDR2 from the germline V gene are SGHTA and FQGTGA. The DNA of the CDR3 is TGTGCCAGCAGCTCCGACAGGGCCGGCTATGGCTACACCTTC. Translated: CASSSDRAGYGYTF.

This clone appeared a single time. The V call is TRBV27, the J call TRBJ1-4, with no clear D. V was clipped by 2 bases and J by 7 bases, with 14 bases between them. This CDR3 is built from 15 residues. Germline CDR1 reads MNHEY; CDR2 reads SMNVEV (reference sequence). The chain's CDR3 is CASSLARARGEKLFF. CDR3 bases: TGTGCCAGCAGTTTAGCAAGGGCCCGGGGTGAAAAACTGTTTTTT.